Sequencing of this T cell receptor (beta chain) was carried out in a study of cytomegalovirus exposure and HLA in healthy donors. Study outcomes and limitations: There was a cluster of highly shared sequence variants that was likely a sequencing artifact. The study had only CMV serostatus as immune exposure information.

The PCR had 60 Vbeta and 13 Jbeta primers. Per the original methods: Unique TCR beta chains totaled some 80 million in a later count, with approximately 11 million of them shared. Assay: immunoSEQ multiplex PCR; the TCRdb copy retains only in-frame clones and omits some. Clonal size and the V and J genes are those of that table, whereas D and trimming came from the DNA. Altogether roughly 180,000 clones are present, approximately 81% being singletons, with the ten largest covering 1%. A word on this clone: Its antigen is still unknown.

Germline V gene data show CDR1 as MNHEY and CDR2 as SVGAGI. Trimming cost V 8 bases and J 5 bases, with 9 bases left between them. The CDR3 is 11 residues long. The source material was PBMCs. This sequence originates from a boy aged 2-9 years in good health and CMV-seronegative. The rearrangement uses TRBV6-5 and TRBJ1-1; a possible D gene is TRBD1 (5 bases). The CDR3 spells CASGQGTEAFF. The DNA for the CDR3 is TGTGCCAGCGGACAAGGGACTGAAGCTTTCTTT.